Shown below are 25 T cell receptor beta chains from a single sample sequenced in a study of glioma-infiltrating T cells after dendritic cell vaccination. Time point described: after dendritic cell vaccination, including at tumor progression/relapse. Profiled with immunoSEQ multiplex PCR; TCRdb holds only in-frame clones, not every one. Of over 55,000 clones listed, roughly 83% are singletons. Material: blood, obtained after dendritic cell vaccination. These receptors all come from a human donor with glioblastoma.

The V call is TRBV7-9, the J call TRBJ1-1; 9 bases align to TRBD1. Germline CDR1 is SEHNR and CDR2 is FQNEAQ (reference sequence). V shed 7 bases, J shed 2 bases, and the junction held 14 bases outside the gene matches. This CDR3 comprises 17 residues. Written as DNA, the CDR3 is TGTGCCAGCACACTACGAAAAACAGGGGGCGGCAACACTGAAGCTTTCTTT. Amino acids: CASTLRKTGGGNTEAFF.

The chain uses TRBV7-2 and TRBJ2-1; 8 nucleotides match TRBD2. The CDR3 has 14 amino acids. The V gene end was trimmed by 5 bases and the J gene end by 6 bases; junction bases not matched to a gene: 6. The germline V gene has CDR1 SGHTA and CDR2 FQGNSA. Here the CDR3 DNA reads TGTGCCAGCAGCGTCGGGGGGGCGGGCAATGAGCAGTTCTTC. Translated, it gives CASSVGGAGNEQFF.

The chain recombines TRBV6-1 with TRBJ1-2; 7 nucleotides align to TRBD1. Trimming cost V 5 bases and J 6 bases; bases outside gene matches: 6. The CDR3 has 13 amino acids. Germline CDR1 MNHNS, CDR2 SASEGT. The CDR3 spells CASSRDRVDGYTF. In DNA form, the CDR3 reads TGTGCCAGCAGTCGCGACAGGGTTGATGGCTACACCTTC.

This chain connects TRBV2 to TRBJ1-1; no definite D call. CDR3 length equals 15 residues. Trimming stripped 7 bases from V and 5 bases from J, with 20 bases between. The germline gives CDR1 SNHLY, CDR2 FYNNEI. The CDR3 DNA reads TGTGCCAGCATCAGAGAGGAGGCGAGTAGGACTGAAGCTTTCTTT. Translated: CASIREEASRTEAFF. Looking up the rest from reference TRBV2 and TRBJ1-1 gives the full variable domain: EPEVTQTPSHQVTQMGQEVILRCVPISNHLYFYWYRQILGQKVEFLVSFYNNEISEKSEIFDDQFSVERPDGSNFTLKIRSTKLEDSAMYFCASIREEASRTEAFFGQGTRLTVV.

The chain has TRBV5-8 and TRBJ1-2; D perhaps matches TRBD1 (6 bases). Germline-derived CDR1 and CDR2 are SGHTS and YDEGEE. The CDR3 is 15 residues long. Trimming removed 4 bases from V and 4 bases from J, with 17 bases in between. The CDR3 here is CASSLALRGPYGYTF. The DNA of the CDR3 is TGTGCCAGCAGCCTCGCCCTCAGGGGCCCCTATGGCTACACCTTC.

The chain has TRBV4-1 and TRBJ2-7; TRBD2 aligns across 14 bases. Losses at the gene ends were 5 bases for V and 0 bases for J; bases not matched to a gene: 15. The CDR3 loop spans 20 amino acids. Germline V gene data show CDR1 as MGHRA and CDR2 as YSYEKL. Written as DNA, the CDR3 is TGCGCCAGCAGCGTGCATCCCGGGACTAGCGGGGGCCTGGGCTCCTACGAGCAGTACTTC. The encoded protein is CASSVHPGTSGGLGSYEQYF.

This clone appeared a single time. The V call is TRBV29-1, the J call TRBJ2-1, with a weak D call TRBD1 (6 bases). V lost 6 bases and J lost 6, with 9 bases in between. Germline CDR1 reads SQVTM; CDR2 reads ANQGSEA. This CDR3 region has 11 residues. CDR3 sequence (DNA): TGCAGCGTGGCCAGGGGCAATGAGCAGTTCTTC. Translating gives CSVARGNEQFF.

This clone occurred a few times. The V call is TRBV6-5, the J call TRBJ2-7, with D possibly matching TRBD2 (6 bases). Trimming took 6 bases from V and 2 from J, leaving 17 bases between them. The CDR3 consists of 15 residues. CDR1 and CDR2 (germline): MNHEY, SVGAGI. DNA of the CDR3: TGTGCCAGCAGCCGTACCGCGGGGCCTACCTACGAGCAGTACTTC. This codes for CASSRTAGPTYEQYF.

The table lists this clone with a count of one. V gene TRBV29-1 combines with J gene TRBJ2-4, with TRBD2 matching over 7 bases. V was pared by 6 bases and J by 7 bases, with 3 bases of the junction left unmatched. The CDR3 length is 11 residues. Germline V gene lookup returns CDR1 SQVTM and CDR2 ANQGSEA. The CDR3 nucleotides read TGCAGCGTGGGAGGGAACAACATTCAGTACTTC. Translation: CSVGGNNIQYF.

This chain uses TRBV11-2 with TRBJ1-6, with D unclear. The CDR3 contains 14 residues. Trimming removed 3 bases from V and 6 bases from J, with 9 bases in between. Per the germline V gene, CDR1 is SGHAT and CDR2 is FQNNGV. CDR3 region: CASSLSDSNSPLHF. CDR3 in DNA: TGTGCCAGCAGCTTGAGCGATAGTAATTCACCCCTCCACTTT.

The genes are TRBV5-4 and TRBJ1-2; TRBD1 agrees at 7 bases. Trimming at V came to 4 bases and at J to 3 bases, leaving 6 bases not matched to a gene. Germline V gene sequence: CDR1 SGHNT, CDR2 YYREEE (reference sequence). The CDR3 has 14 residues. The CDR3 bases are TGTGCCAGCAGCCGGGACAGTGGGGACTATGGCTACACCTTC. This gives the protein CASSRDSGDYGYTF.

The V call is TRBV11-3, the J call TRBJ2-3, with 13 bases identical to TRBD2. This CDR3 comprises 19 residues. J gave up 0 bases and V 1 base, and 7 bases lay outside the gene matches. Germline lookup yields CDR1 SGHNT and CDR2 YENEEA. CDR3: CASSLGRLAGGPSTDTQYF. The CDR3 DNA is TGTGCCAGCAGCTTAGGGAGACTAGCGGGGGGCCCTAGCACAGATACGCAGTATTTT.

The chain carries TRBV30 and TRBJ2-3, with D possibly TRBD1 on 6 matching bases. V lost 3 bases, J lost 4 bases, and 17 bases lay in between. The CDR3 is 15 amino acids. Per germline, CDR1 GTSNPN and CDR2 SVGIG (reference sequence). The CDR3 sequence: CAWRGAGWVADTQYF. The CDR3 nucleotides read TGTGCCTGGAGGGGGGCGGGTTGGGTCGCAGATACGCAGTATTTT.

The chain recombines TRBV6-1 with TRBJ2-7; D is uncertain. This CDR3 contains 15 residues. Deletions cut 2 bases from V and 5 bases from J, with 16 bases between. Germline loops: CDR1 MNHNS, CDR2 SASEGT. The CDR3: CASSELTRLWNEQYF. CDR3 nucleotide sequence: TGTGCCAGCAGTGAATTGACTCGGCTCTGGAACGAGCAGTACTTC.

The V and J genes are TRBV7-9 and TRBJ1-1; tentatively, D is TRBD1 (6 bases). The CDR3 is made up of 15 amino acids. V lost 1 base, J lost 3 bases, and 12 bases lay in between. The germline gives CDR1 SEHNR, CDR2 FQNEAQ (reference sequence). Here the CDR3 reads CASSLGGGEDTEAFF. As DNA, the CDR3 is TGTGCCAGCAGCTTAGGAGGGGGGGAGGACACTGAAGCTTTCTTT.

CDR3 region: CASSSSLAPETQYF. For the CDR3, the DNA is TGTGCCAGCAGCTCCAGCCTAGCGCCGGAGACCCAGTACTTC. The chain recombines TRBV11-1 with TRBJ2-5; D is possibly TRBD2 (6 bases). CDR3 length: 14 residues. CDR1 and CDR2 (germline): SGHAT, FQDESV (reference sequence). Deletions cut 4 bases from V and 5 bases from J, with 14 bases between.

The chain recombines TRBV4-1 with TRBJ2-4; 8 positions agree with TRBD2. The CDR3 extends over 17 amino acids. Germline V gene data show CDR1 as MGHRA and CDR2 as YSYEKL. The V and J ends lost 3 bases and 1 base, in that order; junction bases with no gene match: 8. The CDR3 DNA sequence: TGCGCCAGCAGCCACCTGACGGGGGGGCTTGCCAAAAACATTCAGTACTTC. Its translation is CASSHLTGGLAKNIQYF.

The chain employs TRBV4-1 and TRBJ2-5, with TRBD1 matching over 8 bases. With V trimmed by 3 bases and J by 7 bases, 4 bases remained unmatched. The CDR3 extends over 13 amino acids. Germline V gene lookup returns CDR1 MGHRA and CDR2 YSYEKL. In DNA, the CDR3 is TGCGCCAGCAGCCAGACAGGGGTTGGGACCCAGTACTTC. Translated: CASSQTGVGTQYF.

This clone came up once. This chain joins TRBV30 and TRBJ1-3; D is unresolved. This CDR3 comprises 11 residues. Germline CDR1 GTSNPN, CDR2 SVGIG (reference sequence). The V end was cut by 4 bases, the J end by 4 bases, with 5 bases between. The CDR3 loop reads CAWMRGNTIYF. The CDR3 DNA follows: TGTGCCTGGATGCGGGGAAACACCATATATTTT.

This rearrangement joins TRBV5-8 to TRBJ2-3, with 10 nucleotides matching TRBD2. Trimming removed 4 bases from V and 5 bases from J; junction bases left unmatched: 10. The CDR3 length is 16 residues. Germline lookup yields CDR1 SGHTS and CDR2 YDEGEE. Here the CDR3 DNA reads TGTGCCAGCAGCAAGGAAGCGGGGGGGCTCGGAGATACGCAGTATTTT. Its protein is CASSKEAGGLGDTQYF.

This sequence joins TRBV5-1 and TRBJ2-3; TRBD2 matches 8 bases. Trimming cost V 7 bases and J 2 bases; bases outside gene matches: 6. Per germline, CDR1 SGHRS and CDR2 YFSETQ. The CDR3 spans 14 residues. The CDR3 bases are TGCGCCAGCGGAGCGGGGGCAAACACAGATACGCAGTATTTT. Residues: CASGAGANTDTQYF.

Only one count was recorded for this clone. The rearrangement uses TRBV4-2 and TRBJ1-1, with a possible D match to TRBD1 (6 bases). The CDR3 length is 15 residues. Trimming cost V 4 bases and J 6 bases, with 18 bases left between them. CDR1 and CDR2 from the germline V gene are LGHNA and YNFKEQ. CDR3 DNA sequence: TGTGCCAGCAGCCTCGGACAGACCTTTATCCCTGAAGCTTTCTTT. Encoded protein: CASSLGQTFIPEAFF.

The rearrangement links TRBV6-6 to TRBJ2-7; D remains unclear. The CDR3 consists of 11 residues. The germline CDR1 and CDR2 sequences are MNHNY and SVGAGI (reference sequence). Trimming cost V 3 bases and J 3 bases, with 3 bases left between them. CDR3 amino acids: CASSYIYEQYF. The CDR3 region has the DNA TGTGCCAGCAGTTATATCTACGAGCAGTACTTC.

The V call is TRBV7-8, the J call TRBJ2-7; 11 bases fit TRBD1. This CDR3 spans 16 amino acids. CDR1 is SGHVS and CDR2 is FQNEAQ in the germline V gene. V was pared by 5 bases and J by 5 bases, with 11 bases of the junction left unmatched. The CDR3 DNA reads as TGTGCCAGCAGCCCCACCGGACAGGGGGCGTATAACGAGCAGTACTTC. This codes for CASSPTGQGAYNEQYF.

This clone was seen only a few times. The V call is TRBV9, the J call TRBJ2-3; 9 positions match TRBD2. Germline lookup yields CDR1 SGDLS and CDR2 YYNGEE. This CDR3 has 15 amino acids. With 4 bases clipped from V and 6 bases from J, the junction kept 9 bases outside the gene matches. CDR3 sequence (DNA): TGTGCCAGCAGCCCCGGGACTAGCAGAGAGGATACGCAGTATTTT. It encodes CASSPGTSREDTQYF.